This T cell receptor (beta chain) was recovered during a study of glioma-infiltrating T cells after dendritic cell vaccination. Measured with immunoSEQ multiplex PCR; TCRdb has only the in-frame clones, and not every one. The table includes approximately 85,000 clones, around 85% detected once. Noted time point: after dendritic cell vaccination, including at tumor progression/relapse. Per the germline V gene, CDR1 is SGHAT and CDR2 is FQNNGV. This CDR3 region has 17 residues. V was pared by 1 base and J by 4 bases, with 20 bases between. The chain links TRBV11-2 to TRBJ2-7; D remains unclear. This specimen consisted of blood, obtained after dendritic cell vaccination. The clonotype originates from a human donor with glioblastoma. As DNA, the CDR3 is TGTGCCAGCAGCTTAGCTCCTAGTCGTTCCCCTCTTTACGAGCAGTACTTC. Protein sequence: CASSLAPSRSPLYEQYF.